The 8 T cell receptor beta chains below come from one sample, sequenced in a study of T cell changes during pregnancy in multiple sclerosis. Sequenced by immunoSEQ multiplex PCR; TCRdb stores in-frame clones only, minus some. The repertoire has under 45,000 clones, over 75% of them found once; the top ten carry 4.1%. Sequenced material: CD8+ T cells from peripheral blood mononuclear cells, taken in the first trimester of pregnancy. These receptors all come from a female donor with multiple sclerosis, enrolled in a pregnancy study.

The V and J genes are TRBV4-1 and TRBJ2-7, with D possibly TRBD1 on 6 matching bases. Trimming left V 2 bases short and J 3 bases short, with 11 bases between. This CDR3 region has 14 residues. Germline V CDR1 and CDR2: MGHRA, YSYEKL. In DNA form, the CDR3 reads TGCGCCAGCAGCCAACCAGACAGGATCTACGAGCAGTACTTC. Encoded protein: CASSQPDRIYEQYF.

The V call is TRBV15, the J call TRBJ1-1; TRBD1 agrees at 12 bases. The CDR3 has 17 amino acids. In germline, CDR1 is LNHNV, CDR2 YYDKDF (reference sequence). With 3 bases clipped from V and 6 bases from J, the junction kept 11 bases outside the gene matches. The CDR3: CATSRRERGQGASEAFF. The CDR3 DNA sequence: TGTGCCACCAGCAGGAGGGAACGGGGACAGGGGGCTTCTGAAGCTTTCTTT.

Points on this clone: At the DNA level, this CDR3 is encoded by other sequences in the same sample as well. The CDR3 nucleotides are TGTGCCAGCAGCGTAGGCGGAGGTAATCAGCCCCAGCATTTT. Its protein product is CASSVGGGNQPQHF. The chain employs TRBV9 and TRBJ1-5; unclear D gene. This CDR3 is 14 amino acids long. Trimming took off 0 bases at V and 4 bases at J, with 8 bases between the two ends. Germline V gene sequence: CDR1 SGDLS, CDR2 YYNGEE.

The chain recombines TRBV18 with TRBJ1-1; 7 bases match TRBD1. This CDR3 contains 14 residues. Germline V gives CDR1 KGHSH, CDR2 LQKENI. J lost 5 bases, V lost 5 bases, and 8 bases had no gene match. The CDR3: CASSATGLITEAFF. The DNA of the CDR3 is TGTGCCAGCTCAGCGACAGGGTTGATTACTGAAGCTTTCTTT.

This clone appeared a few times. V is TRBV4-2 and J is TRBJ2-3; 12 bases are a match to TRBD2. V lost 0 bases, J lost 4 bases, and 2 bases stayed unmatched. Germline-derived CDR1 and CDR2 are LGHNA and YNFKEQ. This CDR3 comprises 16 residues. For the CDR3, the DNA is TGTGCCAGCAGCCAAGATCTAGCGGGGGGGCCAGATACGCAGTATTTT. Residues: CASSQDLAGGPDTQYF.

The genes are TRBV27 and TRBJ2-5, with 7 bases aligning to TRBD2. The J segment lost 5 bases and the V segment lost 8 bases, leaving 8 bases of the junction unmatched. The CDR3 length is 13 residues. Germline loops: CDR1 MNHEY, CDR2 SMNVEV (reference sequence). The CDR3 region has the DNA TGTGCCAGCGTTGGGGACGGGGGGGAGACCCAGTACTTC. Amino acid sequence: CASVGDGGETQYF.

The chain employs TRBV4-3 and TRBJ2-5; TRBD1 matches 7 bases. J was trimmed by 5 bases and V by 2 bases; bases with no gene match: 8. CDR3 length equals 15 residues. CDR1 and CDR2 (germline): LGHNA, YSLEER. Written as DNA, the CDR3 is TGCGCCAGCAGCCAACTTAGGACAGGCTCGGAGACCCAGTACTTC. It codes for CASSQLRTGSETQYF.

This clone qualifies as medium-sized. This sequence joins TRBV7-2 and TRBJ1-4, with unresolved D. The CDR3 length is 15 residues. The germline V and J ends were trimmed by 6 bases and 8 bases, with 19 bases remaining between them. The germline gives CDR1 SGHTA, CDR2 FQGNSA. As DNA, the CDR3 is TGTGCCAGCAGACTAGCGACCGAGGTGGGAGAAAAACTGTTTTTT. Its protein is CASRLATEVGEKLFF. Full variable domain (missing parts from reference TRBV7-2 and TRBJ1-4): GAGVSQSPSNKVTEKGKDVELRCDPISGHTALYWYRQSLGQGLEFLIYFQGNSAPDKSGLPSDRFSAERTGGSVSTLTIQRTQQEDSAVYLCASRLATEVGEKLFFGSGTQLSVL.